A selection of T cell receptor beta chains follows, all from one sample in a study of the immune and genomic landscape of osteosarcoma. Here immunoSEQ multiplex PCR was the method, and the copy in TCRdb shows in-frame clones only, minus some. This table has over 550 clones, 76% appearing once. The source material was tumor tissue from a local recurrence in the calf muscle. Every receptor here comes from an older woman with osteosarcoma. The conserved cysteine and the conserved F or W are not part of the CDR3 here.

V,length,CDR3
TRBV5-1,13,ASSPTGTGRNTIY
TRBV9,12,ASSARALDTEAF
TRBV4-3,13,ASSDERRKTYGYT
TRBV7-9,11,ASSWKGNTEAF
TRBV7-4,16,ASSMGGSSQSRANVLT
TRBV18,13,ASSPPVKGLYEQY
TRBV28,12,ASSLRGLNTEAF
TRBV18,11,ASSPVVAETQY
TRBV6-5,11,ASSSHVQEPLH
TRBV10-3,14,AISPGQGALNYGYT
TRBV19,12,ASSDRGGNQPQH
TRBV19,11,ASKGLMNTEAF
TRBV4-1,15,ASSQDRGDPAKNIQY
TRBV5-1,13,ASSPMGAGQETQY
TRBV4-1,14,ASSQDYPEPNQPQH
TRBV4-1,13,ASSQTPQGADGYT
TRBV2,11,ASSVSPFGEQF
TRBV4-3,13,ASSQDDSENTEAF
TRBV4-2,17,ASSQGDSPEGSSYNEQF
TRBV5-1,12,ASSSTGTGEGQY
TRBV28,13,ASSGGRGANYGYT
TRBV27,11,ASSRDTYQPQH
TRBV9,13,ASSGQQGAATEAF
TRBV11-2,12,ASSLEGANEKLF
TRBV7-2,13,ASSSLGGLGNTIY
TRBV7-9,9,ASSGMDEQF
TRBV2,12,ASSALGQFYEQY
TRBV2,14,ASSEAQSSANEKLF
TRBV9,15,ASSASRGGFSGNTIY
TRBV14,10,ASSQNQRTQY
TRBV29-1,10,SGHRGNTEAF
TRBV13,13,ASSPTQGLDEKLF
TRBV5-1,12,ASSRRGERETQY
TRBV7-9,13,ASSQGSSPYNEQF
TRBV7-2,14,ASSLGGTGGYNEQF
TRBV28,13,ASSSPRGTGEVQY
TRBV7-9,17,ASSPRAASGGVSYNEQF